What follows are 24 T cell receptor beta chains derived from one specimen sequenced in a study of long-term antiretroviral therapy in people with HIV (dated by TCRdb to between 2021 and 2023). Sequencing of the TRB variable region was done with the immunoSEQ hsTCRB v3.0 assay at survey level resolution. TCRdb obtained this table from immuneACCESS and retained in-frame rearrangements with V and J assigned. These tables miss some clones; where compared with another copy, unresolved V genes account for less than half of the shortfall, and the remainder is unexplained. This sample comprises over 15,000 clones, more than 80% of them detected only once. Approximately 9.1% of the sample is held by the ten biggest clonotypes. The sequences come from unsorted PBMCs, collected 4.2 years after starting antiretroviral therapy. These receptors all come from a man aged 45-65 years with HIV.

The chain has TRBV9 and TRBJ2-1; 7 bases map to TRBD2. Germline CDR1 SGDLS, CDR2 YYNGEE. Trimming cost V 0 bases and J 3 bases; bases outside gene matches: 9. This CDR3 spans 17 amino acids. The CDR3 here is CASSVEGQAGYYNEQFF. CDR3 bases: TGTGCCAGCAGCGTAGAAGGGCAAGCGGGGTACTACAATGAGCAGTTCTTC.

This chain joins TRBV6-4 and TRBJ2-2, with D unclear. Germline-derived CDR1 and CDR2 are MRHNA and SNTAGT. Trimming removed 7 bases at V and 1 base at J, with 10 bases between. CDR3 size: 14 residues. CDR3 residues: CASKGKRNTGELFF. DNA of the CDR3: TGTGCCAGCAAAGGTAAGAGGAACACCGGGGAGCTGTTTTTT.

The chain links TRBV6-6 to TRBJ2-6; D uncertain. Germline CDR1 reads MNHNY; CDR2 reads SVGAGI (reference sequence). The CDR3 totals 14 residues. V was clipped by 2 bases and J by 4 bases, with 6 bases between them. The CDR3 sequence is CASSYQLGANVLTF. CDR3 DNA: TGTGCCAGCAGTTACCAATTGGGGGCCAACGTCCTGACTTTC.

CDR3 nucleotide sequence: TGTGCCAGCAGCCAAGTGAACACTGAAGCTTTCTTT. Translation: CASSQVNTEAFF. The rearrangement uses TRBV7-2 and TRBJ1-1; D gene ambiguous. CDR1 is SGHTA and CDR2 is FQGNSA in the germline V gene. Trimming left V 5 bases short and J 0 bases short, with 4 bases between. This CDR3 spans 12 amino acids.

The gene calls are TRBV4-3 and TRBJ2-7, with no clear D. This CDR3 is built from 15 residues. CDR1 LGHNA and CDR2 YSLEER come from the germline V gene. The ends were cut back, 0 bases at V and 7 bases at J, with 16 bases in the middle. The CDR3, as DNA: TGCGCCAGCAGCCAAGATGAAGCAGGCCTCTCGGAGCAGTACTTC. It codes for CASSQDEAGLSEQYF.

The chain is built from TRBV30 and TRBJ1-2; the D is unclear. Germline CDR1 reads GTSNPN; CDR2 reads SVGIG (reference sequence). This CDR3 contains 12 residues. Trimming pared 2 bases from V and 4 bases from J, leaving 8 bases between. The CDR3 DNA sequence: TGTGCCTGGAGTAATTCCATCTATGGCTACACCTTC. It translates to CAWSNSIYGYTF.

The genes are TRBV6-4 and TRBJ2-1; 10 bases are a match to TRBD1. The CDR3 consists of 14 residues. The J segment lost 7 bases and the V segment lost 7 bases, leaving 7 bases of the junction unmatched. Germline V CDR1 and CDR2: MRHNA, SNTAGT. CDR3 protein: CASKPTGGGNEQFF. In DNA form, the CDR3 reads TGTGCCAGCAAGCCGACAGGGGGCGGGAATGAGCAGTTCTTC.

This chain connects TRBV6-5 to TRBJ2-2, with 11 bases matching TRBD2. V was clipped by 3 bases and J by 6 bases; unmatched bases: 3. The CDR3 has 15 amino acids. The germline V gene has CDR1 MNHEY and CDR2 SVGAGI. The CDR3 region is CASSYSGGASGELFF. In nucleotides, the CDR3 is TGTGCCAGCAGTTATAGCGGGGGGGCTTCCGGGGAGCTGTTTTTT.

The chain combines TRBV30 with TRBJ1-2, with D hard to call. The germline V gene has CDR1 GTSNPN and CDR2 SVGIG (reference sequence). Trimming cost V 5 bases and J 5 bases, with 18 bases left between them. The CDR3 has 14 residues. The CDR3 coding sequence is TGTGCCTGGGGAAAGACGGGGAGATATTATGGCTACACCTTC. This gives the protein CAWGKTGRYYGYTF.

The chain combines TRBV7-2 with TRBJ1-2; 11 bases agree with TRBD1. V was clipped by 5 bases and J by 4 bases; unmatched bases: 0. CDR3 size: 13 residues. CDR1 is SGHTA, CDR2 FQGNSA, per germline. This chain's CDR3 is CASSGQGAYGYTF. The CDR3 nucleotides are TGTGCCAGCAGCGGACAGGGGGCCTATGGCTACACCTTC.

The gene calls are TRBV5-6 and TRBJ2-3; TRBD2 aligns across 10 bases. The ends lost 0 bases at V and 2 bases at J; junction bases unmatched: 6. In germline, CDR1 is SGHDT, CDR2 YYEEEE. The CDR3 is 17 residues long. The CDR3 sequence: CASSLVSGGMNTDTQYF. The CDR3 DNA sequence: TGTGCCAGCAGCTTGGTTAGCGGGGGGATGAACACAGATACGCAGTATTTT.

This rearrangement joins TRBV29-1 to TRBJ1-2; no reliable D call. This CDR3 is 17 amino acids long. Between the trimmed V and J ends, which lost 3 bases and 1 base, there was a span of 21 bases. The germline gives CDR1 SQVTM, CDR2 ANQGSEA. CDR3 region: CSVEVRNMAFYNYGYTF. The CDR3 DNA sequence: TGCAGCGTTGAGGTGCGAAACATGGCCTTTTATAACTATGGCTACACCTTC.

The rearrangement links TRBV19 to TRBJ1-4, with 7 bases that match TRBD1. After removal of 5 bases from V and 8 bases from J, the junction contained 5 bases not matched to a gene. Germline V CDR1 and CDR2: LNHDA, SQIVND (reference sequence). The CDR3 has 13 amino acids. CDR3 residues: CASSSGQDEKLFF. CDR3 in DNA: TGTGCCAGTAGTTCCGGACAGGACGAAAAACTGTTTTTT.

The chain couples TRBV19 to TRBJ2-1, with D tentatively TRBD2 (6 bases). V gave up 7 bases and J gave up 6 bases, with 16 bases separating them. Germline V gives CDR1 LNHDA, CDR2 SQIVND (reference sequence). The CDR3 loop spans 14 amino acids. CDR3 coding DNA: TGTGCCAGTAAATGCGGGGTCAGGTTCAATGAGCAGTTCTTC. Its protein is CASKCGVRFNEQFF.

The DNA of the CDR3 is TGCGCCAGCAGCTCGTCGGGACAGGGGTCAGATACGCAGTATTTT. The encoded protein is CASSSSGQGSDTQYF. This chain connects TRBV5-1 to TRBJ2-3; 10 bases are shared with TRBD1. CDR1 is SGHRS, CDR2 YFSETQ, per germline. This CDR3 region has 15 residues. Losses at the gene ends were 3 bases for V and 4 bases for J; bases not matched to a gene: 5.

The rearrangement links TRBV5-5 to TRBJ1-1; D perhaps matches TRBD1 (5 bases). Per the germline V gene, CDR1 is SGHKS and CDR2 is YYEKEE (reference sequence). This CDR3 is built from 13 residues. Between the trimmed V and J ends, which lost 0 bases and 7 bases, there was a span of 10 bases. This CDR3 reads CASSLEGRGEAFF. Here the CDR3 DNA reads TGTGCCAGCAGCTTGGAAGGGAGGGGTGAAGCTTTCTTT.

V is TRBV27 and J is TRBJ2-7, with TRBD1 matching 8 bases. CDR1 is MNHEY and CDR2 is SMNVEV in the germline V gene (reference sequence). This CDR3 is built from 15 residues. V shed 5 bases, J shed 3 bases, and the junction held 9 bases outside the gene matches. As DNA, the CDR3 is TGTGCCAGCAGTCGAGACAGGGGCAGGGGCTACGAGCAGTACTTC. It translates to CASSRDRGRGYEQYF.

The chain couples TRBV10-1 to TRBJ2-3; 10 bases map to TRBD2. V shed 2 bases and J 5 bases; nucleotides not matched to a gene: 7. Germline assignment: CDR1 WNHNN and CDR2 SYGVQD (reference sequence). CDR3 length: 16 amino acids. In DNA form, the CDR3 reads TGCGCCAGCAGTGAGGGGGCTAGCGGGGGTATAGATACGCAGTATTTT. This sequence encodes CASSEGASGGIDTQYF.

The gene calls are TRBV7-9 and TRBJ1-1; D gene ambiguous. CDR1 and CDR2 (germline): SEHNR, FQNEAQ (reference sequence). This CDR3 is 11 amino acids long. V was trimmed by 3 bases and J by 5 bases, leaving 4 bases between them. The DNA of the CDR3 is TGTGCCAGCAGCTTTACTACTGAAGCTTTCTTT. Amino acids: CASSFTTEAFF.

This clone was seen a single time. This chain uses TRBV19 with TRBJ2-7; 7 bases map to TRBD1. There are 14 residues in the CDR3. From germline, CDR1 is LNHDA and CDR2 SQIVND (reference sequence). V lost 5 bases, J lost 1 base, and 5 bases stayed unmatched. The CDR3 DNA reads TGTGCCAGTAGTGTCGGGACAGAATCCTACGAGCAGTACTTC. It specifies CASSVGTESYEQYF.

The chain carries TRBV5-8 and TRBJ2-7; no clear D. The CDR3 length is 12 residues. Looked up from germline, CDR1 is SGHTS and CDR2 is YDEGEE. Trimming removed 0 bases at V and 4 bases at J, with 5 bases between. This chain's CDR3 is CASSLGAYEQYF. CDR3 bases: TGTGCCAGCAGCTTGGGGGCTTACGAGCAGTACTTC. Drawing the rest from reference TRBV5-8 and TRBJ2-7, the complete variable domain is EAGVTQSPTHLIKTRGQQATLRCSPISGHTSVYWYQQALGLGLQFLLWYDEGEERNRGNFPPRFSGRQFPNYSSELNVNALELEDSALYLCASSLGAYEQYFGPGTRLTVT.

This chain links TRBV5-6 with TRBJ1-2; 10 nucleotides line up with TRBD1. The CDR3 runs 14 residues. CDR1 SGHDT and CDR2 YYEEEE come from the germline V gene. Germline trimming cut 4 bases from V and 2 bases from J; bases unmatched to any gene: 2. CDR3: CASSPGQGNYGYTF. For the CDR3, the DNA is TGTGCCAGCAGCCCGGGACAGGGGAACTATGGCTACACCTTC.

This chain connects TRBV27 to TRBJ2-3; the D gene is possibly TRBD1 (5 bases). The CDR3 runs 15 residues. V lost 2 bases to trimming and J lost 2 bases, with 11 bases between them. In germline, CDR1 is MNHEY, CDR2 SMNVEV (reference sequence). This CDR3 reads CASSLQGWNTDTQYF. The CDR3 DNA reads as TGTGCCAGCAGTTTACAGGGCTGGAACACAGATACGCAGTATTTT.

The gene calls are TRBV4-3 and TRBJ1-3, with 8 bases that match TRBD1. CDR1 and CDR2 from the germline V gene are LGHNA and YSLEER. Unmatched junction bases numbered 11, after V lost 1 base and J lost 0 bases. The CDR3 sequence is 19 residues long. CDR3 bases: TGCGCCAGCAGCCAAGCGGACAGGGCTCCCTTCCGCTCTGGAAACACCATATATTTT. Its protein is CASSQADRAPFRSGNTIYF.